Included here is one TCR beta chain sequence, with context. The data belong to a study of shared T cell receptors in the human thymus. Sequenced by immunoSEQ multiplex PCR; TCRdb stores in-frame clones only, minus some. The data contain about 660,000 clones, 85% to 90% of them singletons. The germline CDR1 and CDR2 sequences are MNHNS and SASEGT. This CDR3 is built from 15 residues. V shed 6 bases, J shed 5 bases, and the junction held 7 bases outside the gene matches. The same sample was also studied in work on human thymus T cells. This second study notes: The donor group consisted of healthy Finnish infants who were having corrective surgery for congenital heart defects. The thymus tissue came from resections taken during corrective heart surgery. Repertoires from thymus and blood appeared to show biased V and J gene usage. Related research has reported that thymic repertoires overlap highly among unrelated individuals.

The chain joins TRBV6-1 to TRBJ2-3; 11 positions match TRBD1. This TCR was recovered from a boy under three years old with a congenital heart defect. The sequenced sample consisted of thymocytes. CDR3: CASREGGTGGDTQYF. For the CDR3, the DNA is TGTGCCAGCAGGGAGGGGGGGACAGGGGGAGATACGCAGTATTTT.